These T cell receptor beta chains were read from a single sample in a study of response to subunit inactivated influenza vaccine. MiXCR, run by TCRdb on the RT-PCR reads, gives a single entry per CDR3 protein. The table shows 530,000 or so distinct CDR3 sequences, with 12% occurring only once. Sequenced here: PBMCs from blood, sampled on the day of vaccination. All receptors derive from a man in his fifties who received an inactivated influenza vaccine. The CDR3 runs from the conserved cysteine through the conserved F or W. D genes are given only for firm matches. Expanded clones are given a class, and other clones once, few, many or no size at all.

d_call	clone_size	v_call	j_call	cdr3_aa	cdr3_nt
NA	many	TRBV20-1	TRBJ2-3	CSVEVAATDTQYF	TGCAGTGTGGAGGTAGCGGCGACAGATACGCAGTATTTT
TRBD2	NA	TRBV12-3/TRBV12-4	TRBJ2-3	CASSWAGAQYF	TGTGCCAGCAGCTGGGCGGGAGCGCAGTATTTT
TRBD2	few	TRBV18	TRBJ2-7	CASSPPGLAGEEQYF	TGTGCCAGCTCACCGCCGGGACTAGCGGGAGAAGAGCAGTACTTC
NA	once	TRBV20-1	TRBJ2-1	CSARTIANEQFF	TGCAGTGCCAGGACTATCGCCAATGAGCAGTTCTTC
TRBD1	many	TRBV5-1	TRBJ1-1	CASSLQGARKTEAFF	TGCGCCAGCAGCTTACAGGGGGCTCGAAAGACTGAAGCTTTCTTT
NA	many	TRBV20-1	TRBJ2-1	CSANEGGTYNEQFF	TGCAGTGCTAATGAGGGAGGAACCTACAATGAGCAGTTCTTC
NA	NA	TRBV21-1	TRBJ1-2	CASSKDIGKNYGYTF	TGTGCCAGCAGCAAAGATATAGGGAAAAACTATGGCTACACCTTC
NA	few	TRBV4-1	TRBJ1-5	CASSQGMTVQPQHF	TGCGCCAGCAGCCAAGGAATGACAGTTCAGCCCCAGCATTTT
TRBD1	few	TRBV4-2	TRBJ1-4	CASSQGGWDRLTEKLFF	TGTGCCAGCAGCCAAGGAGGCTGGGACAGACTAACTGAAAAACTGTTTTTT
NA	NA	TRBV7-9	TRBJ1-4	CASSLDRRVGEKLFF	TGTGCCAGCAGCTTAGATCGCAGGGTAGGAGAAAAACTGTTTTTT
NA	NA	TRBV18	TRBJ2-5	CASSPPVGGIQETQYF	TGTGCCAGCTCACCACCGGTTGGGGGGATCCAAGAGACCCAGTACTTC
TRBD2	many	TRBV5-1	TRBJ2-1	CASSLVSSGYNEQFF	TGCGCCAGCAGCTTGGTTTCTAGCGGCTACAATGAGCAGTTCTTC
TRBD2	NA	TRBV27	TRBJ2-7	CASSSQGREGRFSYEQYF	TGTGCCAGCAGTTCACAGGGGCGGGAGGGCCGGTTCTCCTACGAGCAGTACTTC
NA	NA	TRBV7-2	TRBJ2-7	CASSRLTGTYEQYF	TGTGCCAGCAGCAGATTGACAGGAACCTACGAGCAGTACTTC
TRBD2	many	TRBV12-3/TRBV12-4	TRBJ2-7	CASKPSGTLYEQYF	TGTGCCAGCAAACCTAGCGGGACACTCTACGAGCAGTACTTC
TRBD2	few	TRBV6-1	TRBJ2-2	CASSPVGEGTGELFF	TGTGCCAGCAGTCCGGTGGGGGAGGGAACCGGGGAGCTGTTTTTT
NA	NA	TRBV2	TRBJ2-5	CASSSGAETQYF	TGTGCCAGCAGTTCGGGGGCAGAGACCCAGTACTTC
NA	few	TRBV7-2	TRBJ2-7	CASSLDRIVSYEQYF	TGTGCCAGCAGCTTAGACAGGATCGTCTCCTACGAGCAGTACTTC
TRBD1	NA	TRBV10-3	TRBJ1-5	CAISRTGQVPQPQHF	TGTGCCATCAGTCGTACGGGACAGGTGCCTCAGCCCCAGCATTTT
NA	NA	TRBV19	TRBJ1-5	CASRAASDSDSVDQPQHF	TGTGCCAGTAGAGCTGCGTCGGATAGTGACAGTGTGGATCAGCCCCAGCATTTT
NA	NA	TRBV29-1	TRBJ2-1	CSVGAASYNEQFF	TGCAGCGTTGGGGCAGCTTCTTACAATGAGCAGTTCTTC
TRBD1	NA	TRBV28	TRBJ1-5	CASSFEWDRGNSNQPQHF	TGTGCCAGCAGTTTTGAATGGGACAGGGGTAATAGCAATCAGCCCCAGCATTTT
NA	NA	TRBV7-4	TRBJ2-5	CASSFHGGKTQYF	TGTGCCAGCAGCTTTCACGGAGGAAAGACCCAGTACTTC
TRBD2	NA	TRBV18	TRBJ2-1	CASSRGGGANEQFF	TGTGCCAGCTCACGTGGCGGGGGGGCTAATGAGCAGTTCTTC
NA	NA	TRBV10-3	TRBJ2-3	CAISESLSLGTDTQYF	TGTGCCATCAGTGAGTCGCTTAGCCTGGGCACAGATACGCAGTATTTT
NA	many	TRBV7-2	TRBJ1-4	CASSLGGTAEKLFF	TGTGCCAGCAGCTTAGGAGGGACTGCTGAAAAACTGTTTTTT
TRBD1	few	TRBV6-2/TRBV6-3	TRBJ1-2	CASSYSRTGGNYGYTF	TGTGCCAGCAGTTACTCGAGAACAGGGGGCAACTATGGCTACACCTTC
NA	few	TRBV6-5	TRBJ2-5	CASSYGLGGEETQYF	TGTGCCAGCAGTTACGGATTGGGGGGAGAAGAGACCCAGTACTTC